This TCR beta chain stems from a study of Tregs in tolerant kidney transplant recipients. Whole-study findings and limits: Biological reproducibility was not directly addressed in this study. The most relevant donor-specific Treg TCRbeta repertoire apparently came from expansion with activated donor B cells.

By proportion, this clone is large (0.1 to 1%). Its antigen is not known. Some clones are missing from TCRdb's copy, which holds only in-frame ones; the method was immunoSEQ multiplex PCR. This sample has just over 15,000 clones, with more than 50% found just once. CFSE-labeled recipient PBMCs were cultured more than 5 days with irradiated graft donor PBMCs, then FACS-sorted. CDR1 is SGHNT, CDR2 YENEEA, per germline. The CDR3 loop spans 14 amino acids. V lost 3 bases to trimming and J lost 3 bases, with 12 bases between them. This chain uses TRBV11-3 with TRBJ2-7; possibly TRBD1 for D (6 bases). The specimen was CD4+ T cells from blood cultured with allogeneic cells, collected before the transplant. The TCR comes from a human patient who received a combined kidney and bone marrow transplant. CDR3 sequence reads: CASSFTRGGYEQYF. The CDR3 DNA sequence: TGTGCCAGCAGCTTCACTCGAGGGGGCTACGAGCAGTACTTC.